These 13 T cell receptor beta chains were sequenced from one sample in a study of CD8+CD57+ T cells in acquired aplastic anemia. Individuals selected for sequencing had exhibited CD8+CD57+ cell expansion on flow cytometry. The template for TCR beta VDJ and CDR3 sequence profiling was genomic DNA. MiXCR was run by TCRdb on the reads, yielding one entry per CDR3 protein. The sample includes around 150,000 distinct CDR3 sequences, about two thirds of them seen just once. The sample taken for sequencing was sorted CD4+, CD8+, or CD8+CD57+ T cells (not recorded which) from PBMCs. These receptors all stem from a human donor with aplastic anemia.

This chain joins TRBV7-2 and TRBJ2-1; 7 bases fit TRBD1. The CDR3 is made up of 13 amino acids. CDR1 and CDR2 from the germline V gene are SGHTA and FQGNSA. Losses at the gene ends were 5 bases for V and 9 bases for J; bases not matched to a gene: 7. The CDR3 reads CASSSRGGFEQFF. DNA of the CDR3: TGTGCCAGCAGCAGTAGAGGGGGCTTTGAGCAGTTCTTC.

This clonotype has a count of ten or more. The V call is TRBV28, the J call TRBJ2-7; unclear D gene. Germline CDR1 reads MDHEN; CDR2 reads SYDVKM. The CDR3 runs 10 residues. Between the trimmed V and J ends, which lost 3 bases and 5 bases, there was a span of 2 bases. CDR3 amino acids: CASSFHEQYF. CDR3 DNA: TGTGCCAGCAGTTTCCACGAGCAGTACTTC. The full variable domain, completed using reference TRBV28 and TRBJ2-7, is DVKVTQSSRYLVKRTGEKVFLECVQDMDHENMFWYRQDPGLGLRLIYFSYDVKMKEKGDIPEGYSVSREKKERFSLILESASTNQTSMYLCASSFHEQYFGPGTRLTVT.

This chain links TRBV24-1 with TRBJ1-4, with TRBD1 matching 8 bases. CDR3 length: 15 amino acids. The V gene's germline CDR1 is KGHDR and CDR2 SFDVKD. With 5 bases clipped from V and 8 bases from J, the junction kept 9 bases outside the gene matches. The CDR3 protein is CATSGSGGEREKLFF. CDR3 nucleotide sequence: TGTGCCACCAGTGGTTCAGGGGGCGAGAGGGAAAAACTGTTTTTT.

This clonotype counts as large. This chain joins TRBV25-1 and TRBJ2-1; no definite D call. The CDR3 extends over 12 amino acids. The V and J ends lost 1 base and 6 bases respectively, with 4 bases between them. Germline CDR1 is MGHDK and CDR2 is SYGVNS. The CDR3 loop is CASSELGNEQFF. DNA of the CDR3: TGTGCCAGCAGTGAATTGGGCAATGAGCAGTTCTTC. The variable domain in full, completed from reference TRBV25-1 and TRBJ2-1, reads EADIYQTPRYLVIGTGKKITLECSQTMGHDKMYWYQQDPGMELHLIHYSYGVNSTEKGDLSSESTVSRIRTEHFPLTLESARPSHTSQYLCASSELGNEQFFGPGTRLTVL.

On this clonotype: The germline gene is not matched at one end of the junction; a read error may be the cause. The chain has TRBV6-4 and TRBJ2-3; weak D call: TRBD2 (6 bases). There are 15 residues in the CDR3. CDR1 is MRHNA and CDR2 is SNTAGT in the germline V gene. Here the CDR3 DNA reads TGTGCCTGCAGTGACTTAGCTAGCGAATACGGTGAGCAGTATTTT. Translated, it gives CACSDLASEYGEQYF.

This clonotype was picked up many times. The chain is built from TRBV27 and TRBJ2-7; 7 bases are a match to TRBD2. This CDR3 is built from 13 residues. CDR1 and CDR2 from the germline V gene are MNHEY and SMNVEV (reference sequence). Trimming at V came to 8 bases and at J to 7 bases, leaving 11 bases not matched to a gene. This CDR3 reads CASGTRARGEQYV. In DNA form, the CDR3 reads TGTGCCAGCGGAACCAGGGCGCGGGGGGAGCAGTACGTC.

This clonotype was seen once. This CDR3 is CATSDPGLAGFQETQYF. DNA of the CDR3: TGTGCCACCAGTGACCCGGGACTAGCGGGATTTCAAGAGACCCAGTACTTC. The chain uses TRBV24-1 and TRBJ2-5; TRBD2 agrees at 13 bases. The CDR3 extends over 17 amino acids. Unmatched junction bases numbered 6, after V lost 4 bases and J lost 2 bases. Per the germline V gene, CDR1 is KGHDR and CDR2 is SFDVKD.

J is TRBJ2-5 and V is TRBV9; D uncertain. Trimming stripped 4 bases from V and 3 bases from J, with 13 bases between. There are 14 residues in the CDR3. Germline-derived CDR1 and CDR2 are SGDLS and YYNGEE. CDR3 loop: CASSHGSGKETQYF. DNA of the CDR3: TGTGCCAGCAGCCATGGGTCCGGAAAAGAGACCCAGTACTTC.

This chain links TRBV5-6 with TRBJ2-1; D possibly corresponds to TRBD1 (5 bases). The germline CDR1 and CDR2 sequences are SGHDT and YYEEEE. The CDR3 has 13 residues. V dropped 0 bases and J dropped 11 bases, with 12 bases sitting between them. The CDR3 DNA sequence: TGTGCCAGCAGCTTGGGGTCAGGGAATCAGCAGTTCTTC. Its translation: CASSLGSGNQQFF.

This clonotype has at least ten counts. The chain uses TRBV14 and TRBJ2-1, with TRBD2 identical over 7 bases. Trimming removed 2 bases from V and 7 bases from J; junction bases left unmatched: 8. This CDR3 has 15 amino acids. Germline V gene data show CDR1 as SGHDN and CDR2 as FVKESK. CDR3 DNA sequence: TGTGCCAGCAGCCAAATGTCTAGCGGACCGAATGAGCAGTTCTTC. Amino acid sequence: CASSQMSSGPNEQFF.

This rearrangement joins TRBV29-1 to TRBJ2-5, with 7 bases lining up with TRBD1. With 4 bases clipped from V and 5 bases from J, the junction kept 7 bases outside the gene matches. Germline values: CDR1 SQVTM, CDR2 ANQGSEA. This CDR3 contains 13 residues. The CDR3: CSVARTGRETQYF. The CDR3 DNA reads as TGCAGCGTTGCGCGGACAGGCCGGGAGACCCAGTACTTC. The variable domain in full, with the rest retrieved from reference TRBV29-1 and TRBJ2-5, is SAVISQKPSRDICQRGTSLTIQCQVDSQVTMMFWYRQQPGQSLTLIATANQGSEATYESGFVIDKFPISRPNLTFSTLTVSNMSPEDSSIYLCSVARTGRETQYFGPGTRLLVL.

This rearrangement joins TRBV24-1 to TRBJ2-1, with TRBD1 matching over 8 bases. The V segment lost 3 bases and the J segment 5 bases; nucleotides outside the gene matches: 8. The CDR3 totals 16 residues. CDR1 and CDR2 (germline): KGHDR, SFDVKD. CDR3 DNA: TGTGCCACCAGTGATCCTGGACAGGGTCTAGACAATGAGCAGTTCTTC. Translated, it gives CATSDPGQGLDNEQFF.

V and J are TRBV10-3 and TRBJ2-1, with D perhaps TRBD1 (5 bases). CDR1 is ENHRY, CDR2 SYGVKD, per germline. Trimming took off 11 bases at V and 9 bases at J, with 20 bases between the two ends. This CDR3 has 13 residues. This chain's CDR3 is CAVSRQGAVEQFF. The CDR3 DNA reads TGTGCCGTCTCCCGCCAGGGCGCCGTTGAGCAGTTCTTC.